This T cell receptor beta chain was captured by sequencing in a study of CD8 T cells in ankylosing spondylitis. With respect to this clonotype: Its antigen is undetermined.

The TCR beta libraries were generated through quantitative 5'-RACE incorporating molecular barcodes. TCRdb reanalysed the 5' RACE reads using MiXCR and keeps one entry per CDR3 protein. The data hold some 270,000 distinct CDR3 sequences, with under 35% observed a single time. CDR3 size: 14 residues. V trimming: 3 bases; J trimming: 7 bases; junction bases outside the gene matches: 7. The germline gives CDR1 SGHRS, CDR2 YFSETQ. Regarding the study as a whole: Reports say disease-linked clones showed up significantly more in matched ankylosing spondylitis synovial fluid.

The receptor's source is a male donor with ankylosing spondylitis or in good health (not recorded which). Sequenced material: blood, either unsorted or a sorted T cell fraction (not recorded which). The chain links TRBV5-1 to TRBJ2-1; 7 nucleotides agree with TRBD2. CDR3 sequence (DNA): TGCGCCAGCAGCTGGGGGGGGGTTCGAAATGAGCAGTTCTTC. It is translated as CASSWGGVRNEQFF.